This T cell receptor (beta chain) was sequenced in a study of blood T cell repertoires in COVID-19 (dated by TCRdb to 2020 to 2022). At the level of the whole study: Collaborator samples came from the United States, Italy and Spain and covered acute and convalescent phases of COVID-19. The samples were drawn from two sources: the first 160 participants of the ongoing ImmuneRACE study, and 1,000 to 1,500 subjects contributed by 6 global collaborators. A freely available public database, intended as a resource for researchers studying the immune response to SARS-CoV-2, is where the repertoires were released. Deeply sampled blood TCRbeta repertoires from subjects exposed to, actively infected with, or recovered from COVID-19 were included in the dataset. Nearly every sample came with metadata listing a de-identified subject ID, COVID-19 status, age in years and sex. HLA class I and class II types, where available, came from metadata supplied by the sample provider rather than from assay-based typing. The prospective study material was composed of cDNA or gDNA derived from T cells, B-cell-depleted T cells, or PBMCs.

Collaborating institutions collected whole blood in K2EDTA tubes following their own protocols. For TCRbeta analysis, collaborators shipped samples as frozen whole blood, isolated PBMCs, or DNA extracted from either of those sample types. As to this clone: The clone's antigen remains unknown. No much larger clone is present one base from it, and per-base qualities are unavailable.

Study-level results and caveats: Clinical and demographic metadata were provided uncurated, with the amount varying by source and participant.

Per the germline V gene, MDHEN is the CDR1 and SYDVKM is the CDR2. Counted from cysteine to phenylalanine, this CDR3 has 13 amino acids. Just the 39-base CDR3 DNA is kept, in frame starting at base 1. V and J are truncated by 6 bases and 4 bases respectively, leaving an intervening sequence of 12 bases. TCRbeta CDR3 regions were amplified from genomic DNA by means of the immunoSEQ Assay, a bias-controlled multiplex PCR. On the authors' methods: The number of nucleated cells in each sample was estimated from the amplification of reference gene primers within the assay. To quantify the absolute abundance of each unique TCRbeta CDR3 rearrangement, sequence reads were collapsed and filtered. Productive Simpson clonality was computed per sample as the square root of Simpson's diversity index over productive rearrangements. Held by TCRdb, this immuneACCESS table contains in-frame sequences only and omits some clones. Under half of the omission traces to an unresolved V gene where checked; the cause of the rest is unknown. V and J calls plus clone size are reproduced from that table; the DNA served to infer D and trimming. The sample includes 94,000 or so clones, with about 88% observed a single time. The biggest ten clones account for roughly 5% of the sample.

Recombination joined TRBV28 with TRBJ2-5; D gene: possibly TRBD2, on 6 matching bases. Sample: peripheral blood. The TCR sequence derives from an elderly woman with active COVID-19. The bases are TGTGCCAGCAGGGACCGGGACTTAGAGACCCAGTACTTC. This encodes CASRDRDLETQYF.